This TCR beta chain appears in the sequencing data of a study of blood T cell repertoires in COVID-19. Data came from immunoSEQ multiplex PCR; TCRdb stores just in-frame clones and leaves some out. Of about 400,000 clones listed, roughly 91% are singletons. With V trimmed by 4 bases and J by 0 bases, 2 bases remained unmatched. CDR1 and CDR2 (germline): SQVTM, ANQGSEA. This CDR3 has 14 residues. The V and J genes are TRBV29-1 and TRBJ1-3; 8 bases align to TRBD1. The receptor's source is a young woman who had recovered from COVID-19. Sequenced: PBMCs or T cells enriched from blood (not recorded which). CDR3 DNA: TGCAGCGTTGGGACAGGGAACTCTGGAAACACCATATATTTT. It is translated as CSVGTGNSGNTIYF.